The next 17 T cell receptor beta chains were all read from a single sample in a study of Tregs in tolerant kidney transplant recipients. These receptors' targets are unknown. After 5 to 7 days with irradiated graft donor PBMCs, CFSE-labeled recipient PBMCs were FACS-sorted. Sequencing was performed with immunoSEQ multiplex PCR; in TCRdb, only in-frame clones are kept and a portion is missing. The sample table sets out 3,000 or so clones. The sequences come from CD8+ T cells from blood cultured with allogeneic cells, collected before the transplant. All receptors derive from a human patient who received a combined kidney and bone marrow transplant.

CDR3 DNA, as far as it was read: TGTGCCAGCAGTTATGGCGGGAGCCCCCCCTACAATGAG. Its translation is CASSYGGSPPYNE. The entire CDR3 reads CASSYGGSPPYNEQFF. The rearrangement uses TRBV6-2 or TRBV6-3 and TRBJ2-1, with 7 bases aligning to TRBD2. The read halts 3 residues ahead of the CDR3 end, with the missing end drawn from the germline J gene. The CDR3 extends over 16 amino acids. V shed 3 bases, J shed 2 bases, and the junction held 7 bases outside the gene matches. CDR1 is MNHEY and CDR2 is SVGEGT in the germline V gene.

Worth noting for this clone: The read stops 3 residues short of the end of the CDR3; the missing end is completed from the germline J gene. The V call is TRBV28, the J call TRBJ1-2; 7 nucleotides agree with TRBD1. The CDR3 sequence is 17 residues long. Germline CDR1 and CDR2: MDHEN and SYDVKM. The CDR3 loop reads CASSLSYGGTDFGGYTF. Incomplete CDR3 DNA: TGTGCCAGCAGTTTATCGTATGGCGGGACAGACTTTGGAGGC.

Notes on this clone: Read coverage stops 3 residues before the CDR3 terminus; the germline J gene supplies the remainder. This chain joins TRBV7-8 and TRBJ2-5, with TRBD1 matching over 10 bases. V shed 3 bases, J shed 5 bases, and the junction held 12 bases outside the gene matches. This CDR3 has 17 residues. The germline V gene has CDR1 SGHVS and CDR2 FQNEAQ. CDR3: CASSFSADRGLWETQYF. The CDR3 DNA, read in part, is TGTGCCAGCAGCTTCTCTGCAGACAGGGGGCTATGGGAGACC.

Considering frequency, this clone is medium-sized. Read sequence stops 3 residues before the CDR3 end, and the germline J gene provides the missing end. This chain joins TRBV5-1 and TRBJ2-1; 7 bases align to TRBD1. The germline V gene has CDR1 SGHRS and CDR2 YFSETQ. The CDR3 runs to 14 residues. J was trimmed by 5 bases and V by 2 bases; bases with no gene match: 4. The sequenced part of the CDR3 DNA is TGCGCCAGCAGCTTCTTTCAGGGGGACAATGAG. This encodes CASSFFQGDNE. The whole CDR3 sequence is CASSFFQGDNEQFF.

As to this clone: The observed sequence ends 3 residues before the CDR3 terminus, with the missing tail filled in from the germline J gene. This rearrangement joins TRBV27 to TRBJ2-7; 7 bases fit TRBD2. The V gene end was trimmed by 2 bases and the J gene end by 2 bases; junction bases not matched to a gene: 6. The CDR3 totals 15 residues. Germline V gene lookup returns CDR1 MNHEY and CDR2 SMNVEV (reference sequence). The sequenced part of the CDR3 DNA is TGTGCCAGCAGTTTAGGGCTAGCGGACGCCTACGAG. It codes for CASSLGLADAYE. The complete CDR3 sequence is CASSLGLADAYEQYF.

For this clone: The CDR3 is cut off 3 residues early in the read; its end comes from the germline J gene. V usage is TRBV27 and J usage is TRBJ2-7; 10 bases map to TRBD1. Per germline, CDR1 MNHEY and CDR2 SMNVEV (reference sequence). The CDR3 spans 15 residues. V lost 4 bases and J lost 5; bases outside the gene matches: 8. CDR3 bases read: TGTGCCAGCAGTTGGGGGACAGGGGCGCGCGACGAG. It yields the protein CASSWGTGARDE. The entire CDR3 protein reads CASSWGTGARDEQYF.

Worth noting for this clone: Read sequence stops 3 residues before the CDR3 end, and the germline J gene provides the missing end. This sequence joins TRBV5-1 and TRBJ2-5; the D gene is possibly TRBD1 (8 bases). Germline V lookup: CDR1 SGHRS, CDR2 YFSETQ. Between the trimmed V and J ends, which lost 5 bases and 2 bases, there was a span of 22 bases. The CDR3 is made up of 17 amino acids. CDR3 DNA, as far as it was read: TGCGCCAGCAGTCAGGACAGGGCCGCCGGGGGGCAAGAGACC. Translating it yields CASSQDRAAGGQET. The complete CDR3 reads CASSQDRAAGGQETQYF.

About this clone itself: The CDR3 end lies 3 residues beyond the end of the read and is filled in from the germline J gene. The chain joins TRBV5-4 to TRBJ1-6; possibly TRBD1 for D (6 bases). Germline loops: CDR1 SGHNT, CDR2 YYREEE (reference sequence). The CDR3 spans 15 residues. Trimming left V 4 bases short and J 2 bases short, with 10 bases between. The part of the CDR3 DNA that was read is TGTGCCAGCAGCACAGGGAGGACCTATAATTCACCC. Protein sequence: CASSTGRTYNSP. The entire CDR3 is CASSTGRTYNSPLHF.

As to this clone: The read terminates 3 residues ahead of where the CDR3 ends, so the germline J gene completes it. The chain carries TRBV5-5 and TRBJ1-2; 9 bases line up with TRBD1. The germline CDR1 and CDR2 sequences are SGHKS and YYEKEE (reference sequence). The CDR3 sequence is 15 residues long. The CDR3 protein is CASTSPGQGYDGYTF. The part of the CDR3 DNA that was read is TGTGCCAGCACCTCACCGGGACAGGGATACGACGGC.

In terms of frequency, this clone is medium-sized. The missing CDR3 end, 3 residues past where the read stops, is filled in from the germline J gene. V is TRBV19 and J is TRBJ1-5; weak D call: TRBD1 (5 bases). Germline V CDR1 and CDR2: LNHDA, SQIVND (reference sequence). This CDR3 has 12 residues. V gave up 3 bases and J gave up 7 bases, with 7 bases separating them. CDR3 bases read: TGTGCCAGTAGTATCGGGGGGCAGCCC. Translated, it gives CASSIGGQP. The whole CDR3 region reads CASSIGGQPQHF.

With regard to this clone: The observed sequence ends 3 residues before the CDR3 terminus, with the missing tail filled in from the germline J gene. This chain joins TRBV7-8 and TRBJ1-2; 8 bases align to TRBD1. Germline V CDR1 and CDR2: SGHVS, FQNEAQ. J was trimmed by 1 base and V by 3 bases; bases with no gene match: 4. The CDR3 spans 15 residues. CDR3 bases read: TGTGCCAGCAGCTTGTCGACAGGGGTTAACTATGGC. This encodes CASSLSTGVNYG. The whole CDR3 protein is CASSLSTGVNYGYTF.

As regards this clone: The sequenced fragment ends 3 residues before the CDR3 boundary, so the rest is inferred from the germline J gene. The chain carries TRBV2 and TRBJ2-5; possible D gene TRBD1, 6 bases. Germline V lookup: CDR1 SNHLY, CDR2 FYNNEI. This CDR3 contains 15 residues. V gave up 7 bases and J gave up 5 bases, with 20 bases separating them. The CDR3 protein is CASITGQDSRETQYF. The DNA read from the CDR3 is TGTGCCAGCATTACTGGGCAGGACAGCAGGGAGACC. The full variable domain, in which reference TRBV2 and TRBJ2-5 provide the parts outside the CDR3, is EPEVTQTPSHQVTQMGQEVILRCVPISNHLYFYWYRQILGQKVEFLVSFYNNEISEKSEIFDDQFSVERPDGSNFTLKIRSTKLEDSAMYFCASITGQDSRETQYFGPGTRLLVL.

This clone is classed as large by frequency. The sequence runs out 3 residues before the end of the CDR3; the remainder is reconstructed from the germline J gene. The rearrangement joins TRBV20-1 to TRBJ2-7; possible D gene TRBD2, 6 bases. Germline V gene lookup returns CDR1 DFQATT and CDR2 SNEGSKA (reference sequence). V gave up 0 bases and J gave up 0 bases, with 12 bases separating them. The CDR3 has 15 residues. Partial CDR3 DNA: TGCAGTGCTAGAGATCTGGAGGGTCTCTCCTACGAG. Translation gives CSARDLEGLSYE. The CDR3 as a whole reads CSARDLEGLSYEQYF.

This clone registers medium-sized by frequency. The read comes to an end 3 residues before the CDR3 does, leaving the germline J gene to fill in the end. V gene TRBV19 combines with J gene TRBJ1-1; tentative D call: TRBD1 (6 bases). The CDR3 runs 13 residues. Germline V gene lookup returns CDR1 LNHDA and CDR2 SQIVND (reference sequence). Trimming removed 5 bases from V and 6 bases from J, with 13 bases in between. CDR3 DNA, as far as it was read: TGTGCCAGTAGTGTAATGACAGGAGCTGAA. Its translation is CASSVMTGAE. In full, the CDR3 reads CASSVMTGAEAFF.

This clone shows up as large by frequency. Coverage ceases 3 residues before the CDR3 finishes, and the germline J gene fills in the end. This sequence joins TRBV30 and TRBJ2-3; D gene ambiguous. CDR1 and CDR2 (germline): GTSNPN, SVGIG (reference sequence). Deletions cut 0 bases from V and 0 bases from J, with 7 bases between. This CDR3 is 14 amino acids long. The CDR3 DNA, read in part, is TGTGCCTGGAGTGTAACAGCCAGCACAGATACG. It specifies CAWSVTASTDT. The CDR3 reads in full as CAWSVTASTDTQYF.

On this clone: The read ends 3 residues before the CDR3 terminus; that terminus is restored from the germline J gene. The chain recombines TRBV20-1 with TRBJ2-7; 7 bases are shared with TRBD2. Germline values: CDR1 DFQATT, CDR2 SNEGSKA (reference sequence). J gave up 4 bases and V 1 base, and 7 bases lay outside the gene matches. This CDR3 comprises 14 residues. The sequenced part of the CDR3 DNA is TGCAGTGCTAGAGGTCAAGCGGGGATTTACGAG. Translation: CSARGQAGIYE. The whole CDR3 sequence is CSARGQAGIYEQYF.

The CDR3 DNA, read in part, is TGTGCCAGCAGCGAGACCCGGGGGGATAGCACAGATACG. Its protein is CASSETRGDSTDT. The CDR3 as a whole reads CASSETRGDSTDTQYF. This chain joins TRBV13 and TRBJ2-3; 7 bases fit TRBD2. Sequencing ends 3 residues short of the CDR3 end; the germline J gene provides the rest. In germline, CDR1 is PRHDT, CDR2 FYEKMQ (reference sequence). V gave up 5 bases and J gave up 0 bases; unmatched junction bases: 8. This CDR3 has 16 amino acids.